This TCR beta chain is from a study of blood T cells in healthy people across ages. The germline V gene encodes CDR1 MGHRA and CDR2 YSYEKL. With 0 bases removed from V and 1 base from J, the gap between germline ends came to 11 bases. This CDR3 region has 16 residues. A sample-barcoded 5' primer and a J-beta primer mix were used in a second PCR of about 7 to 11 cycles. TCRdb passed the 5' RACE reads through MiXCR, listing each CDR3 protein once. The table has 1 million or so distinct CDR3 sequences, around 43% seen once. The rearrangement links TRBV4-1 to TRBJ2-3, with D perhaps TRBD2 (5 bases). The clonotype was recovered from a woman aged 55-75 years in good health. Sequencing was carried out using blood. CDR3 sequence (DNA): TGCGCCAGCAGCCAAGATGAGGGCGGTCGCACAGATACGCAGTATTTT. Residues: CASSQDEGGRTDTQYF.